This TCR beta chain appears in the sequencing data of a study of blood T cell repertoires in COVID-19. This table comes from immunoSEQ multiplex PCR, and its TCRdb copy is limited to in-frame clones, with some not included. The sample has around 250,000 clones; approximately 83% are singletons. V lost 6 bases to trimming and J lost 8 bases; unmatched junction nucleotides: 3. The CDR3 sequence is 12 residues long. Germline CDR1 and CDR2: MDHEN and SYDVKM. The sample taken for sequencing was PBMCs or T cells enriched from blood (not recorded which). The source is a woman in her 50s who had recovered from COVID-19. V is TRBV28 and J is TRBJ1-4; 7 bases fit TRBD1. As DNA, the CDR3 is TGTGCCAGCAGGGCAGGGGGGGAAAAACTGTTTTTT. Protein product: CASRAGGEKLFF.